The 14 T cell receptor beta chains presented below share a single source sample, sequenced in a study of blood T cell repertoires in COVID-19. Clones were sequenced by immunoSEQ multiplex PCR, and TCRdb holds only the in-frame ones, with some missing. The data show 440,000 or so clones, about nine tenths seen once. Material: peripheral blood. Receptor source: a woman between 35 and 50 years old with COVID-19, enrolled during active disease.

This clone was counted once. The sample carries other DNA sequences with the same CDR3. In DNA, the CDR3 is TGTGCCAGCTCCCGCGAGGGGGACACTGAAGCTTTCTTT. Residues: CASSREGDTEAFF. The V gene is TRBV18, the J gene TRBJ1-1; a possible D gene is TRBD1 (6 bases). This CDR3 has 13 amino acids. The germline V and J ends were trimmed by 6 bases and 3 bases, with 11 bases remaining between them. Germline CDR1 is KGHSH and CDR2 is LQKENI. The whole variable domain, filled in from reference TRBV18 and TRBJ1-1, reads NAGVMQNPRHLVRRRGQEARLRCSPMKGHSHVYWYRQLPEEGLKFMVYLQKENIIDESGMPKERFSAEFPKEGPSILRIQQVVRGDSAAYFCASSREGDTEAFFGQGTRLTVV.

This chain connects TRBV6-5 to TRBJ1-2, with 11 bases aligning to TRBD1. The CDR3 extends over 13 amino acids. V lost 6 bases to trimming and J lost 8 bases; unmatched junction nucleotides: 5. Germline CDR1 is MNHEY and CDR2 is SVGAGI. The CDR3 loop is CASSPDRGRGYTF. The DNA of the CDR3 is TGTGCCAGCAGCCCGGACAGGGGGCGAGGCTACACCTTC.

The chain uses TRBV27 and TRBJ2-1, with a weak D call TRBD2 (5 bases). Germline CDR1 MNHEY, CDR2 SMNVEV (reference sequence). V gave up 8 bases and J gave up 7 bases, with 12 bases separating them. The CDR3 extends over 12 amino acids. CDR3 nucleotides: TGTGCCAGCTCCTACCCGGGGAATGAGCAGTTCTTC. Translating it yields CASSYPGNEQFF.

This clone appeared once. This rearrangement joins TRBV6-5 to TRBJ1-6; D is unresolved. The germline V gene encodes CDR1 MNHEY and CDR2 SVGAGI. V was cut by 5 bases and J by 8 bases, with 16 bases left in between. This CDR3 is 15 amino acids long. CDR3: CASSLREAGDSPLHF. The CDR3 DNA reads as TGTGCCAGCAGTCTCCGGGAAGCCGGCGATTCACCCCTCCACTTT.

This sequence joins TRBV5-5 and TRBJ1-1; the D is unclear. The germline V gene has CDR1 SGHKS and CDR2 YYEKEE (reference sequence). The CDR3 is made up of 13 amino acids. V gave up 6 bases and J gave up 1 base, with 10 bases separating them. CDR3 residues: CASTGNWNTEAFF. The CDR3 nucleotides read TGTGCCAGCACCGGTAATTGGAACACTGAAGCTTTCTTT.

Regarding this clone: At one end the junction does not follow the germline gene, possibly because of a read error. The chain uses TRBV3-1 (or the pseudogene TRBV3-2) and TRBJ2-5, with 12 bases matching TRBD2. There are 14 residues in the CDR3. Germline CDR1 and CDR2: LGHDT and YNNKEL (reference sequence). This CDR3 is CASSQRGLAGSTDF. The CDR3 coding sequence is TGTGCCAGCAGCCAGAGGGGACTAGCGGGCTCCACCGACTTC.

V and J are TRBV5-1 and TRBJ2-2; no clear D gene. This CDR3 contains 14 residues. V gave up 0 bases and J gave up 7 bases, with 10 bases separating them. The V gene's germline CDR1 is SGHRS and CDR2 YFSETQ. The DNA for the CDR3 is TGCGCCAGCAGCTTGGGAGAGGTTTACGGGGAGCTGTTTTTT. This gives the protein CASSLGEVYGELFF.

Here the CDR3 DNA reads TGTGCCAGCAGCTTAGCGGTGGGGGCGGATTCACCCCTCCACTTT. This translates into CASSLAVGADSPLHF. The chain couples TRBV7-2 to TRBJ1-6, with D possibly TRBD1 on 6 matching bases. Germline CDR1 SGHTA, CDR2 FQGNSA. The CDR3 has 15 residues. V was cut by 0 bases and J by 8 bases, with 11 bases left in between.

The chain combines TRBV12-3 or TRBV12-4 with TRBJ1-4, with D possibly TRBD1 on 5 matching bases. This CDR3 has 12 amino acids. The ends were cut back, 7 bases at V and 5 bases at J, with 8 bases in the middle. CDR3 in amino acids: CASNRQNEKLFF. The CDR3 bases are TGTGCCAGCAACAGACAGAATGAAAAACTGTTTTTT.

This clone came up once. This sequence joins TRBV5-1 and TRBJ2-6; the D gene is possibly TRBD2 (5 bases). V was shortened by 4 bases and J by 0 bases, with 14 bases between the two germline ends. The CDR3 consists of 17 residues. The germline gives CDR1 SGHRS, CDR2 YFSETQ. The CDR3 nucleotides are TGCGCCAGCAGCCCCCTCTCTACTAGCTCTGGGGCCAACGTCCTGACTTTC. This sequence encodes CASSPLSTSSGANVLTF. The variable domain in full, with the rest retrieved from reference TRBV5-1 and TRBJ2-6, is KAGVTQTPRYLIKTRGQQVTLSCSPISGHRSVSWYQQTPGQGLQFLFEYFSETQRNKGNFPGRFSGRQFSNSRSEMNVSTLELGDSALYLCASSPLSTSSGANVLTFGAGSRLTVL.

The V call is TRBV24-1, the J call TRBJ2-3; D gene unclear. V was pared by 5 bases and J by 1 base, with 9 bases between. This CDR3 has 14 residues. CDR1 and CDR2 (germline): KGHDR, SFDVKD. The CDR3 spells CATSGGGRTDTQYF. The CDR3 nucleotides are TGTGCCACCAGTGGTGGCGGCCGCACAGATACGCAGTATTTT.

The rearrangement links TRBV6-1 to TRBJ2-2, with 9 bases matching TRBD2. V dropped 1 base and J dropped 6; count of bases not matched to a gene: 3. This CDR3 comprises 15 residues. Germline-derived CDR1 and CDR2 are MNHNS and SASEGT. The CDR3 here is CASSEGGGAAGELFF. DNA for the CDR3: TGTGCCAGCAGTGAAGGCGGGGGGGCGGCCGGGGAGCTGTTTTTT.

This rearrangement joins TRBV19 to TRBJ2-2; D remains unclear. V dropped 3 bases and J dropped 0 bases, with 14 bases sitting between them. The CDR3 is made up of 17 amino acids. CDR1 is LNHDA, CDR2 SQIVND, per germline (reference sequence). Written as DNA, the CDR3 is TGTGCCAGTAGTATCGGAGCCCCCCGAACGAACACCGGGGAGCTGTTTTTT. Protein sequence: CASSIGAPRTNTGELFF.

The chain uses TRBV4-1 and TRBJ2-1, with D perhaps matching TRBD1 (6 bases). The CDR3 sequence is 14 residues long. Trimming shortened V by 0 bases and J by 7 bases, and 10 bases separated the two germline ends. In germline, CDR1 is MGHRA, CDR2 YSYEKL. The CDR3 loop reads CASSQERTENEQFF. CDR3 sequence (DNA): TGCGCCAGCAGCCAAGAGAGGACAGAAAATGAGCAGTTCTTC.